This TCR beta chain was documented in a study of blood T cell repertoires in COVID-19. Overall study: Sites in the United States, Italy and Spain provided acute and convalescent COVID-19 samples. PBMCs, B-cell-depleted T cells, or T cells provided the cDNA or gDNA that made up the material.

Authors' data handling: By means of reference gene primer amplification, nucleated cell counts were estimated. Method: immunoSEQ multiplex PCR; TCRdb's copy keeps in-frame clones and lacks some. V and J calls and clone size are as listed in that table; D and trimming were resolved from the DNA. The sample holds more than 300,000 clones, approximately 89% seen once. Followed over time, Seattle patients had been enrolled while infection was active. After removal of 0 bases from V and 0 bases from J, the junction contained 16 bases not matched to a gene. Germline V gene data show CDR1 as SGHRS and CDR2 as YFSETQ. The CDR3 consists of 20 residues.

The rearrangement joins TRBV5-1 to TRBJ2-7, with TRBD2 matching 9 bases. Sequenced sample: peripheral blood. The sequence was collected from a woman aged 25 to 45 with COVID-19, enrolled during active disease. The CDR3 sequence: CASSLEVSGSGGLSSYEQYF. The DNA of the CDR3 is TGCGCCAGCAGCTTGGAGGTTTCAGGTAGCGGGGGCCTGAGCTCCTACGAGCAGTACTTC.